Below, 12 T cell receptor beta chains from the same sample are listed, as sequenced in a study of blood T cell repertoires in COVID-19. Generated by immunoSEQ multiplex PCR, the TCRdb table keeps only in-frame clones and is missing some. In the table there are roughly 87,000 clones, 89% of which are singletons. Material for sequencing was peripheral blood. The receptors derive from a woman aged 80 or older with active COVID-19.

The chain's CDR3 is CATSSKRGRVYNEQFF. CDR3 in DNA: TGTGCCACCAGCAGCAAGCGGGGCAGGGTCTACAATGAGCAGTTCTTC. The rearrangement links TRBV15 to TRBJ2-1; 7 bases align to TRBD2. The CDR3 extends over 16 amino acids. V shed 3 bases and J 3 bases; nucleotides not matched to a gene: 8. CDR1 is LNHNV and CDR2 is YYDKDF in the germline V gene (reference sequence).

The chain is built from TRBV7-3 and TRBJ2-2, with a weak D call TRBD2 (5 bases). Germline lookup yields CDR1 SGHTA and CDR2 FQGTGA. CDR3 length: 15 amino acids. V was clipped by 1 base and J by 4 bases, with 10 bases between them. The DNA of the CDR3 is TGTGCCAGCAGCTTAATAGTAGGGAGCACCGGGGAGCTGTTTTTT. Its protein is CASSLIVGSTGELFF.

V gene TRBV7-2 combines with J gene TRBJ2-7, with TRBD1 matching 8 bases. The germline CDR1 and CDR2 sequences are SGHTA and FQGNSA. This CDR3 spans 15 amino acids. J gave up 5 bases and V 0 bases, and 6 bases lay outside the gene matches. The CDR3 coding sequence is TGTGCCAGCAGCTTAGCCGGCGACAGGGGCGACGAGCAGTACTTC. It specifies CASSLAGDRGDEQYF.

The genes are TRBV9 and TRBJ2-7; a weak D match, TRBD2 (5 bases). CDR3 length: 15 amino acids. Germline assignment: CDR1 SGDLS and CDR2 YYNGEE. V lost 6 bases, J lost 0 bases, and 16 bases lay in between. CDR3 sequence: CASTKGVMSSYEQYF. The CDR3 DNA sequence: TGTGCCAGCACCAAGGGAGTAATGAGCTCCTACGAGCAGTACTTC.

The chain joins TRBV5-1 to TRBJ2-7, with TRBD1 matching 8 bases. CDR3 length: 15 residues. The V and J ends lost 3 bases and 5 bases, in that order; junction bases with no gene match: 10. CDR1 is SGHRS, CDR2 YFSETQ, per germline. The CDR3 DNA is TGCGCCAGCAGCTCGCTAGGGACAGGTGTTAACGAGCAGTACTTC. As protein: CASSSLGTGVNEQYF.

The rearrangement joins TRBV28 to TRBJ1-4; the match to TRBD1 covers 8 bases. Germline-derived CDR1 and CDR2 are MDHEN and SYDVKM. The CDR3 loop spans 14 amino acids. After removal of 5 bases from V and 6 bases from J, the junction contained 5 bases not matched to a gene. CDR3 sequence: CASSATGGDEKLFF. In DNA form, the CDR3 reads TGTGCCAGCAGTGCAACAGGGGGTGATGAAAAACTGTTTTTT.

This rearrangement joins TRBV7-2 to TRBJ2-1; TRBD1 matches at 7 bases. This CDR3 is built from 15 residues. Trimming at V came to 6 bases and at J to 5 bases, leaving 10 bases not matched to a gene. Germline lookup yields CDR1 SGHTA and CDR2 FQGNSA. The CDR3: CASRIRQGPNNEQFF. CDR3 DNA sequence: TGTGCCAGCAGGATCAGACAGGGTCCCAACAATGAGCAGTTCTTC.

The gene calls are TRBV19 and TRBJ1-1; maybe TRBD1 (5 bases). CDR3 size: 14 residues. Germline V lookup: CDR1 LNHDA, CDR2 SQIVND (reference sequence). The ends were cut back, 6 bases at V and 5 bases at J, with 16 bases in the middle. CDR3 residues: CASSHHPGGTEAFF. The CDR3 DNA sequence: TGTGCCAGTAGCCACCACCCGGGGGGGACTGAAGCTTTCTTT.

V gene TRBV4-1 combines with J gene TRBJ2-7, with TRBD2 as a possible D gene (5 bases). The CDR3 has 15 amino acids. Germline V lookup: CDR1 MGHRA, CDR2 YSYEKL. V lost 0 bases, J lost 1 base, and 10 bases lay in between. The CDR3 nucleotides are TGCGCCAGCAGCCAAGAGGCGGGCCGGTCCTACGAGCAGTACTTC. Its protein is CASSQEAGRSYEQYF.

The V and J genes are TRBV18 and TRBJ2-7; 11 nucleotides align to TRBD1. The length of the CDR3 is 15 residues. Germline V gives CDR1 KGHSH, CDR2 LQKENI. V shed 2 bases and J 1 base; nucleotides not matched to a gene: 1. This chain's CDR3 is CASSPGTGGSYEQYF. The CDR3 nucleotides are TGTGCCAGCTCACCAGGGACAGGGGGATCCTACGAGCAGTACTTC. Looking up the rest from reference TRBV18 and TRBJ2-7 gives the full variable domain: NAGVMQNPRHLVRRRGQEARLRCSPMKGHSHVYWYRQLPEEGLKFMVYLQKENIIDESGMPKERFSAEFPKEGPSILRIQQVVRGDSAAYFCASSPGTGGSYEQYFGPGTRLTVT.

The chain employs TRBV5-1 and TRBJ2-1; a possible D gene is TRBD2 (5 bases). CDR1 is SGHRS, CDR2 YFSETQ, per germline. V lost 2 bases, J lost 3 bases, and 12 bases lay in between. The length of the CDR3 is 15 residues. CDR3 DNA: TGCGCCAGCAGCTTTGGACCAGCGGACTACAATGAGCAGTTCTTC. Translated, it gives CASSFGPADYNEQFF.

The CDR3 protein is CASSLGSGRIAYNEQFF. The CDR3 coding sequence is TGTGCCAGCAGCTTAGGGAGCGGGAGAATCGCCTACAATGAGCAGTTCTTC. The rearrangement uses TRBV7-9 and TRBJ2-1, with TRBD2 matching 8 bases. After removal of 1 base from V and 2 bases from J, the junction contained 7 bases not matched to a gene. CDR1 is SEHNR, CDR2 FQNEAQ, per germline (reference sequence). This CDR3 is 17 amino acids long.